Below, 3 T cell receptor beta chains from the same sample are listed, as sequenced in a study of PD-L1 blockade in urothelial cancer. Time point reported: peripheral blood 6 weeks after treatment start. Here immunoSEQ multiplex PCR was the method, and the copy in TCRdb shows in-frame clones only, minus some. The sample lists some 31,000 clones, around 84% occurring once. The sample was PBMCs, taken around atezolizumab (anti-PD-L1) treatment. These receptors all come from an older man with urothelial cancer.

V and J are TRBV6-1 and TRBJ2-7; D unclear. Germline V gene sequence: CDR1 MNHNS, CDR2 SASEGT. This CDR3 contains 14 residues. V lost 2 bases and J lost 3, with 11 bases in between. Written as DNA, the CDR3 is TGTGCCAGCAGTGAAAGTCTACCGGTCTACGAGCAGTACTTC. Amino acid sequence: CASSESLPVYEQYF.

The rearrangement joins TRBV7-2 to TRBJ1-4; D might be TRBD1 (5 bases). The CDR3 is made up of 15 amino acids. Trimming took 5 bases from V and 3 from J, leaving 13 bases between them. In germline, CDR1 is SGHTA, CDR2 FQGNSA. The CDR3 loop is CASSPQQGANEKLFF. The CDR3 nucleotides are TGTGCCAGCAGCCCCCAGCAGGGCGCTAATGAAAAACTGTTTTTT.

The table lists this clone with a few counts. V gene TRBV6-1 combines with J gene TRBJ2-7, with D possibly TRBD1 on 5 matching bases. Germline V gene data show CDR1 as MNHNS and CDR2 as SASEGT. The CDR3 loop spans 13 amino acids. V lost 4 bases, J lost 0 bases, and 7 bases lay in between. The CDR3 here is CASSVDSSYEQYF. The CDR3, as DNA: TGTGCCAGCAGTGTCGACAGCTCCTACGAGCAGTACTTC.